This T cell receptor (beta chain) was sequenced for a study of cytomegalovirus exposure and HLA in healthy donors. Notes on the study in general: The authors reported that TCR beta sequences could predict HLA-A and HLA-B alleles. These predictions were accurate for most subjects in the first cohort. Cytomegalovirus-associated status was assigned to roughly 160 TCR beta chains. Specificity for CMV antigens was confirmed in vitro for a few of the CMV-associated chains.

The PCR used 60 Vbeta and 13 Jbeta primers. Clones were sequenced by immunoSEQ multiplex PCR, and TCRdb holds only the in-frame ones, with some missing. This sample has 130,000 to 150,000 clones, with about four fifths found just once. With regard to this clone: Its antigen remains unidentified.

Germline V gene data show CDR1 as LNHDA and CDR2 as SQIVND (reference sequence). J gave up 5 bases and V 3 bases, and 0 bases lay outside the gene matches. This CDR3 spans 14 amino acids. The material sequenced was PBMCs. V usage is TRBV19 and J usage is TRBJ1-4; 10 bases line up with TRBD1. This TCR came from a man aged 40-50 years in good health and CMV-seronegative. The CDR3, as DNA: TGTGCCAGTAGTATGGGACAGGGGAATGAAAAACTGTTTTTT. Protein sequence: CASSMGQGNEKLFF. Full variable domain (missing parts from reference TRBV19 and TRBJ1-4): DGGITQSPKYLFRKEGQNVTLSCEQNLNHDAMYWYRQDPGQGLRLIYYSQIVNDFQKGDIAEGYSVSREKKESFPLTVTSAQKNPTAFYLCASSMGQGNEKLFFGSGTQLSVL.